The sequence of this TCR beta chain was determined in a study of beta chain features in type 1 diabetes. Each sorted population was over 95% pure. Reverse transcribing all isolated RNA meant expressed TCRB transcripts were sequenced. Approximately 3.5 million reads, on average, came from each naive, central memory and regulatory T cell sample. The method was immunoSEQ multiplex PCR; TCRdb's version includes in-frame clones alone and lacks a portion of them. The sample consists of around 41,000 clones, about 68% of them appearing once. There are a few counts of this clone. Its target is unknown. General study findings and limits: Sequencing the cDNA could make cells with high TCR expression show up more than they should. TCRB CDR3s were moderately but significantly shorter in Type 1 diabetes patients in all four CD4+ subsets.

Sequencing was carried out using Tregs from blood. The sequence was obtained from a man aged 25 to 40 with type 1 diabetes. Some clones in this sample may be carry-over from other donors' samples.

CDR3: CASSLARTAVGETQYF. In nucleotides, the CDR3 is TGTGCCAGCAGCTTAGCCCGGACAGCCGTCGGGGAGACCCAGTACTTC. This chain uses TRBV7-9 with TRBJ2-5, with a possible D match to TRBD1 (6 bases). Between the trimmed V and J ends, which lost 0 bases and 5 bases, there was a span of 16 bases. CDR1 is SEHNR, CDR2 FQNEAQ, per germline (reference sequence). The CDR3 length is 16 residues. Supplemented by reference TRBV7-9 and TRBJ2-5, the full variable domain reads DTGVSQNPRHKITKRGQNVTFRCDPISEHNRLYWYRQTLGQGPEFLTYFQNEAQLEKSRLLSDRFSAERPKGSFSTLEIQRTEQGDSAMYLCASSLARTAVGETQYFGPGTRLLVL.